The source of this TCR beta chain is a study of blood T cells in healthy people across ages. Points from the study as a whole: Higher diversity and more naive CD4+ cells were features of long-lived donors, compared to aged donors.

In regard to this clonotype: Antigen: not known.

The ends were cut back, 2 bases at V and 2 bases at J, with 15 bases in the middle. The CDR3 is 16 amino acids. Per germline, CDR1 SNHLY and CDR2 FYNNEI. A sample-barcoded 5' primer and a J-beta primer mix were used in a second PCR of roughly 7 to 12 cycles. TCRdb reprocessed the 5' RACE reads with MiXCR, giving one entry per CDR3 protein. The sample contains over a million distinct CDR3 sequences, approximately 63% of which appear only once. Sample: blood. This chain links TRBV2 with TRBJ2-5; D uncertain. The sequence came from a man aged 18 to 35 in good health. The CDR3 DNA reads as TGTGCCAGCAGTGAATATAGGTCGGATGGTCAAGAGACCCAGTACTTC. Protein sequence: CASSEYRSDGQETQYF.